These T cell receptor beta chains were read from a single sample in a study of blood T cell repertoires in COVID-19. Libraries were prepared by immunoSEQ multiplex PCR; TCRdb keeps only in-frame clonotypes and omits some of them. The sample holds about 300,000 clones, nearly 90% seen once. Sequencing was done on a sample of PBMCs or T cells enriched from blood (not recorded which). Every receptor here comes from a woman younger than 30 with acute COVID-19. Each CDR3 is given with its conserved first and last residue. The order of the fields is J gene, V gene, clone size, D gene, CDR3 DNA, CDR3 protein. The D gene is left open where the match is weak. Clone size is given for some rows only: seen once, a few or many times, or a class if the clone is expanded.

J gene: TRBJ2-1; V gene: TRBV6-5; clone size: -; D gene: -; CDR3 DNA: TGTGCCAGCAGCGAGACAGGCCCCTACAATGAGCAGTTCTTC; CDR3 protein: CASSETGPYNEQFF
J gene: TRBJ1-6; V gene: TRBV19; clone size: -; D gene: -; CDR3 DNA: TGTGCCAGTAGTATTTTGGGACAACATAATTCACCCCTCCACTTT; CDR3 protein: CASSILGQHNSPLHF
J gene: TRBJ2-3; V gene: TRBV24-1; clone size: -; D gene: -; CDR3 DNA: TGTGCCACCAGTGATGAGCGGAAGGCCGATACGCAGTATTTT; CDR3 protein: CATSDERKADTQYF
J gene: TRBJ1-2; V gene: TRBV27; clone size: -; D gene: -; CDR3 DNA: TGTGCCAGCAGGTCCCAGGATTCTCTCTATGGCTACACCTTC; CDR3 protein: CASRSQDSLYGYTF
J gene: TRBJ1-4; V gene: TRBV12-3/TRBV12-4; clone size: -; D gene: -; CDR3 DNA: TGTGCGTCTACCGGAGCGATTTGGGAAAAACTGTTTTTT; CDR3 protein: CASTGAIWEKLFF
J gene: TRBJ1-2; V gene: TRBV29-1; clone size: -; D gene: -; CDR3 DNA: TGCAGCGTCTCCAGGGATGGCTACACCTTC; CDR3 protein: CSVSRDGYTF
J gene: TRBJ1-1; V gene: TRBV4-1; clone size: -; D gene: -; CDR3 DNA: TGCGCCAGCAGCCAAGATCGGGGGGGTCGGCAAGCTTTCTTT; CDR3 protein: CASSQDRGGRQAFF
J gene: TRBJ2-2; V gene: TRBV28; clone size: -; D gene: TRBD1; CDR3 DNA: TGTGCCAGCAGTCTGGACAGGGGGCGGGGCGGGGAGCTGTTTTTT; CDR3 protein: CASSLDRGRGGELFF
J gene: TRBJ2-1; V gene: TRBV10-3; clone size: -; D gene: TRBD2; CDR3 DNA: TGTGCCATCAGTATCCTAGCGGGAAGCTCCTACAATGAGCAGTTCTTC; CDR3 protein: CAISILAGSSYNEQFF
J gene: TRBJ1-1; V gene: TRBV19; clone size: -; D gene: -; CDR3 DNA: TGTGCCAGTAGTATTCCCAGTCTGAACACTGAAGCTTTCTTT; CDR3 protein: CASSIPSLNTEAFF
J gene: TRBJ2-1; V gene: TRBV7-9; clone size: once; D gene: -; CDR3 DNA: TGTGCCAGCAGCCGAAGCGACCAATACAATGAGCAGTTCTTC; CDR3 protein: CASSRSDQYNEQFF
J gene: TRBJ2-7; V gene: TRBV6-5; clone size: -; D gene: -; CDR3 DNA: TGTGCCAGCAGTTCCCAGGCGCAGGGGTACGAGCAGTACTTC; CDR3 protein: CASSSQAQGYEQYF
J gene: TRBJ2-2; V gene: TRBV12-3/TRBV12-4; clone size: -; D gene: -; CDR3 DNA: TGTGCCAGCAGGGTGGGTGGGCAATTGTTTTTT; CDR3 protein: CASRVGGQLFF
J gene: TRBJ2-1; V gene: TRBV7-3; clone size: -; D gene: TRBD1; CDR3 DNA: TGTGCCAGCAGCTTAAAACCCCACGCGACAGGGTATTGGAATGAGCAGTTCTTC; CDR3 protein: CASSLKPHATGYWNEQFF
J gene: TRBJ1-1; V gene: TRBV11-3; clone size: -; D gene: TRBD1; CDR3 DNA: TGTGCCAGCAGCTCCCGGACAGGAGCTTTCTTT; CDR3 protein: CASSSRTGAFF
J gene: TRBJ1-1; V gene: TRBV5-4; clone size: -; D gene: TRBD1; CDR3 DNA: TGTGCCAGCAGCCTACCGCCGGGACAGGGGGCCCCTGAAGCTTTCTTT; CDR3 protein: CASSLPPGQGAPEAFF
J gene: TRBJ2-7; V gene: TRBV3-1/TRBV3-2; clone size: -; D gene: -; CDR3 DNA: TGTGCCAGCAGCCCAGGGTTTTACGAGCAGTACTTC; CDR3 protein: CASSPGFYEQYF
J gene: TRBJ2-5; V gene: TRBV28; clone size: -; D gene: TRBD1; CDR3 DNA: TGTGCCAGCAGTCAACCAACCGGGACAGACAAAAACTACCAAGAGACCCAGTACTTC; CDR3 protein: CASSQPTGTDKNYQETQYF
J gene: TRBJ2-7; V gene: TRBV5-1; clone size: -; D gene: -; CDR3 DNA: TGCGCCAGCAGCTTGGCGGGGAACGAGCAGTACTTC; CDR3 protein: CASSLAGNEQYF
J gene: TRBJ1-1; V gene: TRBV2; clone size: -; D gene: -; CDR3 DNA: TGTGCCAGCAGGACTATAGAGACTGGGACTGAAGCTTTCTTT; CDR3 protein: CASRTIETGTEAFF
J gene: TRBJ1-2; V gene: TRBV27; clone size: few; D gene: TRBD1; CDR3 DNA: TGTGCCAGTAAACAGGGGAACTATGGCTACACCTTC; CDR3 protein: CASKQGNYGYTF
J gene: TRBJ2-7; V gene: TRBV29-1; clone size: -; D gene: -; CDR3 DNA: TGCAGCGTTTCCAGTTTCCTCTCCCCTTACGAGCAGTACTTC; CDR3 protein: CSVSSFLSPYEQYF